The 20 T cell receptor beta chains below come from one sample, sequenced in a study of blood T cell repertoires in COVID-19. TCRdb keeps only in-frame clones here, not all; method: immunoSEQ multiplex PCR. The table has 130,000 to 150,000 clones, just under 85% seen once. Material: peripheral blood. The origin of the receptors is a woman in her thirties or forties with active or convalescent COVID-19.

The chain has TRBV2 and TRBJ1-6; possible D gene TRBD1, 5 bases. Germline V CDR1 and CDR2: SNHLY, FYNNEI. This CDR3 has 14 residues. V was clipped by 7 bases and J by 5 bases, with 12 bases between them. Here the CDR3 reads CASTTGLHNSPLHF. The CDR3 bases are TGTGCCAGCACGACGGGACTGCATAATTCACCCCTCCACTTT. The complete variable domain, with remaining parts taken from reference TRBV2 and TRBJ1-6, reads EPEVTQTPSHQVTQMGQEVILRCVPISNHLYFYWYRQILGQKVEFLVSFYNNEISEKSEIFDDQFSVERPDGSNFTLKIRSTKLEDSAMYFCASTTGLHNSPLHFGNGTRLTVT.

CDR3 residues: CATSDSSGTGYGYTF. The DNA of the CDR3 is TGTGCCACCAGTGACTCCTCCGGGACAGGGTATGGCTACACCTTC. The chain joins TRBV24-1 to TRBJ1-2; 9 nucleotides line up with TRBD1. Trimming removed 4 bases from V and 5 bases from J; junction bases left unmatched: 7. The CDR3 runs 15 residues. Germline V lookup: CDR1 KGHDR, CDR2 SFDVKD.

The chain has TRBV5-1 and TRBJ1-2; D remains ambiguous. The CDR3 spans 12 residues. V dropped 4 bases and J dropped 11 bases, with 15 bases sitting between them. Germline CDR1 is SGHRS and CDR2 is YFSETQ. CDR3 in DNA: TGCGCCAGCAGCCCAGATCTTGTAGCTTACACCTTC. It translates to CASSPDLVAYTF.

This rearrangement joins TRBV19 to TRBJ1-1; 12 bases are a match to TRBD1. The V gene's germline CDR1 is LNHDA and CDR2 SQIVND (reference sequence). V shed 7 bases and J 6 bases; nucleotides not matched to a gene: 15. CDR3 length: 17 amino acids. In DNA, the CDR3 is TGTGCCAGTACCCCTTCCGGGACAGGGGGCGCGTGGGCTGAAGCTTTCTTT. Encoded protein: CASTPSGTGGAWAEAFF.

This chain connects TRBV5-1 to TRBJ2-5; D is perhaps TRBD2 (6 bases). CDR1 is SGHRS, CDR2 YFSETQ, per germline. The CDR3 totals 15 residues. With 4 bases removed from V and 2 bases from J, the gap between germline ends came to 15 bases. CDR3 nucleotide sequence: TGCGCCAGCAGCCCCCCCGGGGGAGGTCAAGAGACCCAGTACTTC. Its translation: CASSPPGGGQETQYF.

The chain has TRBV5-4 and TRBJ2-5; 10 bases line up with TRBD2. Unmatched junction bases numbered 1, after V lost 0 bases and J lost 2 bases. The CDR3 is 15 amino acids. Per the germline V gene, CDR1 is SGHNT and CDR2 is YYREEE (reference sequence). The CDR3 sequence is CASSLVSGGQETQYF. The CDR3 DNA reads as TGTGCCAGCAGCTTGGTTAGCGGGGGGCAAGAGACCCAGTACTTC.

This rearrangement joins TRBV27 to TRBJ1-1, with unresolved D. Germline CDR1 MNHEY, CDR2 SMNVEV (reference sequence). The CDR3 loop spans 15 amino acids. Trimming pared 2 bases from V and 0 bases from J, leaving 10 bases between. The CDR3 DNA follows: TGTGCCAGCAGTTTAACAGCAGAGATGAACACTGAAGCTTTCTTT. Residues: CASSLTAEMNTEAFF.

With respect to this clone: Other DNA variants within this sample encode the same CDR3. V is TRBV5-1 and J is TRBJ1-5, with D possibly matching TRBD1 (5 bases). From germline, CDR1 is SGHRS and CDR2 YFSETQ. This CDR3 region has 13 residues. Trimming stripped 0 bases from V and 4 bases from J, with 5 bases between. The CDR3 here is CASSLAGNQPQHF. Written as DNA, the CDR3 is TGCGCCAGCAGCTTGGCAGGGAATCAGCCCCAGCATTTT. The complete variable domain, with remaining parts taken from reference TRBV5-1 and TRBJ1-5, reads KAGVTQTPRYLIKTRGQQVTLSCSPISGHRSVSWYQQTPGQGLQFLFEYFSETQRNKGNFPGRFSGRQFSNSRSEMNVSTLELGDSALYLCASSLAGNQPQHFGDGTRLSIL.

The chain recombines TRBV28 with TRBJ1-2; no firm D call. Germline V CDR1 and CDR2: MDHEN, SYDVKM. V lost 3 bases to trimming and J lost 3 bases, with 11 bases between them. The CDR3 is 14 amino acids. CDR3 in DNA: TGTGCCAGCAGTTTTGGGGAGGGTTACTATGGCTACACCTTC. As protein: CASSFGEGYYGYTF.

The chain employs TRBV14 and TRBJ2-4; D is perhaps TRBD1 (6 bases). In germline, CDR1 is SGHDN, CDR2 FVKESK. CDR3 length: 16 amino acids. The ends were cut back, 4 bases at V and 1 base at J, with 14 bases in the middle. The CDR3 DNA follows: TGTGCCAGCAGCCCAACAGGGTCAATCGCCAAAAACATTCAGTACTTC. Its translation is CASSPTGSIAKNIQYF.

This clone has only a few counts. The chain combines TRBV20-1 with TRBJ2-1, with 11 positions matching TRBD2. The CDR3 contains 20 residues. CDR1 DFQATT and CDR2 SNEGSKA come from the germline V gene (reference sequence). J gave up 0 bases and V 3 bases, and 16 bases lay outside the gene matches. DNA for the CDR3: TGCAGTGCTAGTTTGGACCAGGGACTAGCGGCTTGGGGCTCCTACAATGAGCAGTTCTTC. Its translation is CSASLDQGLAAWGSYNEQFF.

This chain connects TRBV5-1 to TRBJ1-1, with 7 bases aligning to TRBD1. CDR3 length equals 15 residues. Germline V gives CDR1 SGHRS, CDR2 YFSETQ. V dropped 3 bases and J dropped 5; count of bases not matched to a gene: 10. CDR3 nucleotides: TGCGCCAGCAGCTCGGACCAAACAGGGGTGACTGAAGCTTTCTTT. Residues: CASSSDQTGVTEAFF.

V and J are TRBV19 and TRBJ2-6; 7 nucleotides match TRBD1. Germline V gives CDR1 LNHDA, CDR2 SQIVND (reference sequence). The CDR3 is made up of 15 amino acids. V lost 7 bases to trimming and J lost 0 bases; unmatched junction nucleotides: 3. The CDR3 spells CASTGGSSGANVLTF. The CDR3 region has the DNA TGTGCCAGTACAGGGGGTAGCTCTGGGGCCAACGTCCTGACTTTC.

In this sample, this clone turned up many times. The chain is built from TRBV19 and TRBJ2-7; D is uncertain. The CDR3 covers 14 residues. Germline CDR1 LNHDA, CDR2 SQIVND (reference sequence). Trimming stripped 2 bases from V and 4 bases from J, with 12 bases between. The CDR3 is CASSIQAQAYEQYF. In DNA form, the CDR3 reads TGTGCCAGTAGTATACAGGCCCAGGCGTACGAGCAGTACTTC. The full variable domain, rest sourced from reference TRBV19 and TRBJ2-7, is DGGITQSPKYLFRKEGQNVTLSCEQNLNHDAMYWYRQDPGQGLRLIYYSQIVNDFQKGDIAEGYSVSREKKESFPLTVTSAQKNPTAFYLCASSIQAQAYEQYFGPGTRLTVT.

V usage is TRBV15 and J usage is TRBJ2-2; no clear D. The CDR3 totals 15 residues. CDR1 and CDR2 (germline): LNHNV, YYDKDF (reference sequence). The germline V and J ends were trimmed by 1 base and 6 bases, with 12 bases remaining between them. This chain's CDR3 is CATSRGKNSPGELFF. The CDR3 DNA is TGTGCCACCAGCAGAGGAAAGAACAGCCCCGGGGAGCTGTTTTTT.

This rearrangement joins TRBV21-1 to TRBJ2-7; the table's D gene call, TRBD1, was not cross checked with the DNA. TRBV21-1 is recorded as a pseudogene. The CDR3 extends over 13 amino acids. The DNA for the CDR3 is TGTGCCAGCAGCAAAGGGAGTCTAAGGACAGCGTACTTC. As protein: CASSKGSLRTAYF.

The V and J genes are TRBV28 and TRBJ2-5; D might be TRBD2 (5 bases). Germline V CDR1 and CDR2: MDHEN, SYDVKM. With 7 bases removed from V and 3 bases from J, the gap between germline ends came to 12 bases. The CDR3 extends over 13 amino acids. The CDR3 loop reads CASMRAAKETQYF. CDR3 nucleotide sequence: TGTGCCAGCATGAGAGCGGCAAAAGAGACCCAGTACTTC.

The chain is built from TRBV15 and TRBJ2-7; 10 bases are shared with TRBD2. With 1 base clipped from V and 5 bases from J, the junction kept 5 bases outside the gene matches. This CDR3 has 15 amino acids. The germline V gene encodes CDR1 LNHNV and CDR2 YYDKDF (reference sequence). The DNA of the CDR3 is TGTGCCACCAGCAGAGTTGGCCTAGCGGGGGACGAGCAGTACTTC. This codes for CATSRVGLAGDEQYF.

This clone was seen just once. The J gene is TRBJ1-6, the V gene TRBV27, with 9 positions matching TRBD1. V shed 5 bases, J shed 7 bases, and the junction held 6 bases outside the gene matches. The germline gives CDR1 MNHEY, CDR2 SMNVEV (reference sequence). The CDR3 consists of 15 residues. As DNA, the CDR3 is TGTGCCAGCAGTAGGGGGACAGGGCTCAATTCACCCCTCCACTTT. Its translation: CASSRGTGLNSPLHF.

This chain connects TRBV7-2 to TRBJ2-5, with D unresolved. The CDR3 loop spans 14 amino acids. Germline loops: CDR1 SGHTA, CDR2 FQGNSA. Trimming pared 5 bases from V and 3 bases from J, leaving 13 bases between. Here the CDR3 reads CASSQLGGKETQYF. In DNA, the CDR3 is TGTGCCAGCAGCCAGCTTGGCGGTAAAGAGACCCAGTACTTC.